The 19 T cell receptor beta chains reported below all come from one sample, sequenced in a study of T cell responses to AZD1222 COVID-19 vaccine. Generated by immunoSEQ multiplex PCR, the TCRdb table keeps only in-frame clones and is missing some. The data show more than 95,000 clones, around 88% seen once. This specimen consisted of peripheral blood, obtained on day 0 of AZD1222 vaccination. The source is an adult in good health.

This clone was picked up one time. This chain joins TRBV3-1 (or the pseudogene TRBV3-2) and TRBJ1-6; the D is unclear. The CDR3 has 14 amino acids. CDR1 and CDR2 (germline): LGHDT, YNNKEL (reference sequence). V shed 0 bases and J shed 8 bases, with 8 bases lying between them. As DNA, the CDR3 is TGTGCCAGCAGCCAAGACATGGGCTATTCACCCCTCCACTTT. Encoded protein: CASSQDMGYSPLHF.

This chain joins TRBV7-9 and TRBJ1-6; D call uncertain. The CDR3 loop spans 16 amino acids. Trimming took off 5 bases at V and 10 bases at J, with 21 bases between the two ends. Germline V gene lookup returns CDR1 SEHNR and CDR2 FQNEAQ (reference sequence). DNA for the CDR3: TGTGCCAGCAGCCAAACGGGGTGGAAATTGGGATCACCCCTCCACTTT. Encoded protein: CASSQTGWKLGSPLHF.

This chain joins TRBV29-1 and TRBJ2-1; tentative D call: TRBD2 (5 bases). This CDR3 has 14 amino acids. Per the germline V gene, CDR1 is SQVTM and CDR2 is ANQGSEA. V dropped 4 bases and J dropped 0 bases, with 10 bases sitting between them. As DNA, the CDR3 is TGCAGCGTTGCCGGCCGGGGCTCCTACAATGAGCAGTTCTTC. Translated: CSVAGRGSYNEQFF.

This chain connects TRBV2 to TRBJ1-5; no clear D gene. CDR3 length: 12 amino acids. The V end was cut by 4 bases, the J end by 7 bases, with 8 bases between. CDR1 is SNHLY, CDR2 FYNNEI, per germline. DNA for the CDR3: TGTGCCAGCAGTGTCTTATCCCAGCCCCAGCATTTT. This encodes CASSVLSQPQHF.

This chain links TRBV9 with TRBJ2-7; 10 nucleotides agree with TRBD1. Losses at the gene ends were 2 bases for V and 3 bases for J; bases not matched to a gene: 2. CDR3 size: 14 residues. Germline values: CDR1 SGDLS, CDR2 YYNGEE. CDR3 loop: CASSVGTGDYEQYF. The CDR3 DNA sequence: TGTGCCAGCAGCGTGGGGACAGGGGACTACGAGCAGTACTTC.

J is TRBJ1-2 and V is TRBV6-5; perhaps TRBD1 as D (6 bases). The length of the CDR3 is 14 residues. Trimming stripped 2 bases from V and 6 bases from J, with 13 bases between. CDR1 is MNHEY, CDR2 SVGAGI, per germline. Written as DNA, the CDR3 is TGTGCCAGCAGTTACCGCCTAGGGGGAGATGGCTACACCTTC. This codes for CASSYRLGGDGYTF.

This clone was observed once. V and J are TRBV6-5 and TRBJ1-2; D gene ambiguous. Trimming removed 0 bases from V and 3 bases from J, with 11 bases in between. CDR1 is MNHEY and CDR2 is SVGAGI in the germline V gene. CDR3 size: 15 residues. The DNA for the CDR3 is TGTGCCAGCAGTTACTCGAGTCCATACTACTATGGCTACACCTTC. Translation: CASSYSSPYYYGYTF.

The chain recombines TRBV6-5 with TRBJ1-1; possibly TRBD1 for D (6 bases). CDR3 size: 16 residues. V was shortened by 0 bases and J by 1 base, with 12 bases between the two germline ends. Germline V CDR1 and CDR2: MNHEY, SVGAGI. The CDR3 DNA follows: TGTGCCAGCAGTTACTCTTCCGGGGGCAGGAACACTGAAGCTTTCTTT. Translation gives CASSYSSGGRNTEAFF.

The rearrangement joins TRBV28 to TRBJ1-3; D is ambiguous. This CDR3 has 15 residues. CDR1 is MDHEN, CDR2 SYDVKM, per germline. With 7 bases removed from V and 2 bases from J, the gap between germline ends came to 15 bases. This CDR3 is CASNEGSLAGNTIYF. The CDR3 region has the DNA TGTGCCAGCAATGAGGGAAGTCTAGCTGGAAACACCATATATTTT.

The chain is built from TRBV28 and TRBJ2-7, with TRBD2 as a possible D gene (6 bases). Trimming shortened V by 2 bases and J by 5 bases, and 16 bases separated the two germline ends. Germline V gene sequence: CDR1 MDHEN, CDR2 SYDVKM. The CDR3 contains 15 residues. The CDR3 bases are TGTGCCAGCAGTTTAAGGATGGGGGGAGCCGACGAGCAGTACTTC. Its protein is CASSLRMGGADEQYF.

The CDR3 sequence is CASSLETPEQFF. CDR3 DNA sequence: TGTGCCAGCAGCTTGGAGACTCCAGAGCAGTTCTTC. The V gene is TRBV5-4, the J gene TRBJ2-1, with D unclear. The CDR3 is 12 residues long. Between the trimmed V and J ends, which lost 0 bases and 10 bases, there was a span of 8 bases. Germline values: CDR1 SGHNT, CDR2 YYREEE (reference sequence).

This sequence joins TRBV24-1 and TRBJ2-3; possibly TRBD1 or TRBD2 for D (5 bases each). The CDR3 spans 16 residues. CDR1 and CDR2 from the germline V gene are KGHDR and SFDVKD. V was pared by 5 bases and J by 6 bases, with 20 bases between. The CDR3 DNA follows: TGTGCCACCAGTGTCCCCGGCGTCGAGGGGTATGATACGCAGTATTTT. It codes for CATSVPGVEGYDTQYF.

The rearrangement uses TRBV18 and TRBJ1-2, with TRBD1 matching 7 bases. Trimming removed 3 bases from V and 7 bases from J; junction bases left unmatched: 2. CDR1 is KGHSH and CDR2 is LQKENI in the germline V gene. The CDR3 has 12 amino acids. The CDR3 spells CASSPDRVGYTF. CDR3 in DNA: TGTGCCAGCTCACCCGACAGGGTTGGCTACACCTTC. Complete variable domain (other parts from reference TRBV18 and TRBJ1-2): NAGVMQNPRHLVRRRGQEARLRCSPMKGHSHVYWYRQLPEEGLKFMVYLQKENIIDESGMPKERFSAEFPKEGPSILRIQQVVRGDSAAYFCASSPDRVGYTFGSGTRLTVV.

The genes are TRBV6-5 and TRBJ2-3; D tentatively reads TRBD1 or TRBD2 (5 bases each). Between the trimmed V and J ends, which lost 5 bases and 2 bases, there was a span of 14 bases. CDR1 and CDR2 (germline): MNHEY, SVGAGI. This CDR3 contains 15 residues. The CDR3 is CASSMVGGSTDTQYF. DNA of the CDR3: TGTGCCAGCAGTATGGTTGGGGGATCCACAGATACGCAGTATTTT.

The CDR3, as DNA: TGTGCCAGCAGCTTAGTCCGAGCGGGGGGGCCAAGCACAGATACGCAGTATTTT. Encoded protein: CASSLVRAGGPSTDTQYF. V usage is TRBV13 and J usage is TRBJ2-3; 10 bases agree with TRBD2. This CDR3 region has 18 residues. V lost 1 base, J lost 0 bases, and 7 bases stayed unmatched. The germline V gene encodes CDR1 PRHDT and CDR2 FYEKMQ (reference sequence).

The chain recombines TRBV5-5 with TRBJ1-2; 8 bases fit TRBD1. Unmatched junction bases numbered 6, after V lost 0 bases and J lost 8 bases. CDR3 length equals 14 residues. Germline V gene data show CDR1 as SGHKS and CDR2 as YYEKEE (reference sequence). CDR3 sequence: CASSLDTGGTGYTF. The CDR3 region has the DNA TGTGCCAGCAGCTTGGACACAGGGGGGACCGGCTACACCTTC.

The J gene is TRBJ2-1, the V gene TRBV10-3; D may be TRBD2 (5 bases). V lost 5 bases to trimming and J lost 10 bases, with 12 bases between them. Germline CDR1 reads ENHRY; CDR2 reads SYGVKD. The CDR3 is made up of 12 amino acids. CDR3 amino acids: CAISLTPGEQFF. The DNA for the CDR3 is TGTGCCATCAGTTTGACTCCGGGAGAGCAGTTCTTC.

The genes are TRBV5-1 and TRBJ2-1, with D tentatively TRBD1 (5 bases). V lost 2 bases and J lost 8, with 17 bases in between. This CDR3 has 15 residues. CDR1 and CDR2 from the germline V gene are SGHRS and YFSETQ. The CDR3 here is CASSFGSGASDEQFF. DNA of the CDR3: TGCGCCAGCAGCTTTGGTTCTGGGGCGTCGGATGAGCAGTTCTTC. The variable domain in full, with the rest retrieved from reference TRBV5-1 and TRBJ2-1, is KAGVTQTPRYLIKTRGQQVTLSCSPISGHRSVSWYQQTPGQGLQFLFEYFSETQRNKGNFPGRFSGRQFSNSRSEMNVSTLELGDSALYLCASSFGSGASDEQFFGPGTRLTVL.

This chain uses TRBV7-2 with TRBJ1-2; 10 nucleotides agree with TRBD1. In germline, CDR1 is SGHTA, CDR2 FQGNSA. V shed 1 base, J shed 4 bases, and the junction held 6 bases outside the gene matches. The CDR3 length is 16 residues. In nucleotides, the CDR3 is TGTGCCAGCAGCTTAGGGGGACAGGGGCCCACCTATGGCTACACCTTC. Residues: CASSLGGQGPTYGYTF.